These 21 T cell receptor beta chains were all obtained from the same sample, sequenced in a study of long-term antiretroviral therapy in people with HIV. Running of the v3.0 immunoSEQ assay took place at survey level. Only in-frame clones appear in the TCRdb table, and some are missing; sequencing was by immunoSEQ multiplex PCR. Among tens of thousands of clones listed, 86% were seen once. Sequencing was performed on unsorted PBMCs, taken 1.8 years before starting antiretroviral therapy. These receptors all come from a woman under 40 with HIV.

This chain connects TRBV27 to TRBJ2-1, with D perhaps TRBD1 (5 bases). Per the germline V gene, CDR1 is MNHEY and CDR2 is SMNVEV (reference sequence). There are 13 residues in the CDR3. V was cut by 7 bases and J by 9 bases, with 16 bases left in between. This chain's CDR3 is CASTLPGKGEQFF. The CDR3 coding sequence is TGTGCCAGCACCCTACCAGGGAAGGGTGAGCAGTTCTTC.

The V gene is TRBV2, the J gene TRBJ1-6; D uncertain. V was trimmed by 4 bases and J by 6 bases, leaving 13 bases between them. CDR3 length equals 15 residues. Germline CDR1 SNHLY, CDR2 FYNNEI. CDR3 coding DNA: TGTGCCAGCAGTGTTTTGATCAGAACTAATTCACCCCTCCACTTT. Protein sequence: CASSVLIRTNSPLHF.

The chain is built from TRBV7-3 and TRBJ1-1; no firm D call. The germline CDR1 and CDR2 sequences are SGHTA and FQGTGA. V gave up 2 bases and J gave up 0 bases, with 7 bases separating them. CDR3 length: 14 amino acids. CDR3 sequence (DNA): TGTGCCAGCAGCTTATGGTCCATGAACACTGAAGCTTTCTTT. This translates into CASSLWSMNTEAFF.

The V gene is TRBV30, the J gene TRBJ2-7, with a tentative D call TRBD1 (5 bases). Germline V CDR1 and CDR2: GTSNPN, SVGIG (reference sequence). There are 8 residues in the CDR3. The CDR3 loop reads CAWEQTEV. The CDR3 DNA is TGTGCCTGGGAACAGACAGAAGTC.

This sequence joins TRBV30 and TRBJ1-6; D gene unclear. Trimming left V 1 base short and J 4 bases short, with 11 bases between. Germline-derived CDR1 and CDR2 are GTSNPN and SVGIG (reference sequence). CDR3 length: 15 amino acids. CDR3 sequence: CAWSAKRVYNSPLHF. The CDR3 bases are TGTGCCTGGAGTGCCAAGAGAGTTTATAATTCACCCCTCCACTTT.

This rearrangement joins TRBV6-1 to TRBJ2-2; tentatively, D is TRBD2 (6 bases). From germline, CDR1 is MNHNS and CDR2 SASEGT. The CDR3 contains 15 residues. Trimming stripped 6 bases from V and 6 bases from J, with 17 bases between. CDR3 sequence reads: CASRVGGVIAGELFF. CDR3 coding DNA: TGTGCCAGCAGGGTCGGCGGGGTCATCGCCGGGGAGCTGTTTTTT.

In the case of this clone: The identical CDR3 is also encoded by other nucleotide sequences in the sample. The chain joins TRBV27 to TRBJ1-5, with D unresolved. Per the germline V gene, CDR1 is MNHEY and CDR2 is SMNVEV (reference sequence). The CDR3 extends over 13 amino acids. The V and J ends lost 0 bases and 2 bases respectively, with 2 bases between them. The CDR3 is CASSLSGNQPQHF. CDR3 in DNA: TGTGCCAGCAGTTTATCAGGCAATCAGCCCCAGCATTTT.

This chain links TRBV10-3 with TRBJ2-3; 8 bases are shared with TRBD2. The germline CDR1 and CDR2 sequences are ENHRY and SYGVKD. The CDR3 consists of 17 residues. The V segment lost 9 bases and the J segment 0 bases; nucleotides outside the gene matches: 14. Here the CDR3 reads CAIRASGGDPSTDTQYF. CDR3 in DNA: TGTGCCATACGTGCCAGCGGGGGTGATCCTAGCACAGATACGCAGTATTTT.

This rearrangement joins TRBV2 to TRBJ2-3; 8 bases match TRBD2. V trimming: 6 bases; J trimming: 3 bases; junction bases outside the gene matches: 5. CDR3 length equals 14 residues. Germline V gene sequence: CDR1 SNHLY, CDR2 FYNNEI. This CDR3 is CASRGGGLTDTQYF. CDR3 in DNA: TGTGCCAGCAGGGGCGGGGGGCTGACAGATACGCAGTATTTT.

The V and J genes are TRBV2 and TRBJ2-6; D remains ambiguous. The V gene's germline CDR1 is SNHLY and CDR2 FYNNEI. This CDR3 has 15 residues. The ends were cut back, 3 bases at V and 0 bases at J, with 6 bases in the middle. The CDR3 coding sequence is TGTGCCAGCAGTGACGTGAGCTCTGGGGCCAACGTCCTGACTTTC. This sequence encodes CASSDVSSGANVLTF.

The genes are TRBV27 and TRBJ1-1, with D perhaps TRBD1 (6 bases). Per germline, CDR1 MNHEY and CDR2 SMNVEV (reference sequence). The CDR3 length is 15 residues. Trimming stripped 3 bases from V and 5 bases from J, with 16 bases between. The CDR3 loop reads CASSFYGGQGTEAFF. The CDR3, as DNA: TGTGCCAGCAGTTTTTATGGGGGGCAGGGTACTGAAGCTTTCTTT.

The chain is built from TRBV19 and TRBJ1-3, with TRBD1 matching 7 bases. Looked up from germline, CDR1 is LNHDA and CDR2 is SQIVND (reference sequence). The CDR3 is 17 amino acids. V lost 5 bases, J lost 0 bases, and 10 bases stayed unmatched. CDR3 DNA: TGTGCCAGTAGTCCCCGACAGGGAAGAGGCTCTGGAAACACCATATATTTT. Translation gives CASSPRQGRGSGNTIYF.

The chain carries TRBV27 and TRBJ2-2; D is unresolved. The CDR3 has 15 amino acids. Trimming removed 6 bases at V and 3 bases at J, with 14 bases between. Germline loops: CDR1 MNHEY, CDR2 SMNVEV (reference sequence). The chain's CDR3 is CASRQDLAYTGELFF. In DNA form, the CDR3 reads TGTGCCAGCAGGCAAGACCTTGCCTACACCGGGGAGCTGTTTTTT.

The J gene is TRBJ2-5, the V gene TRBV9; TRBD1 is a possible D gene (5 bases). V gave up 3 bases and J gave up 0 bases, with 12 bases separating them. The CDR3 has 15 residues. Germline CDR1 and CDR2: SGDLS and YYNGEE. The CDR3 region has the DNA TGTGCCAGCAGCGGGGGAAAGGGGTACCAAGAGACCCAGTACTTC. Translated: CASSGGKGYQETQYF. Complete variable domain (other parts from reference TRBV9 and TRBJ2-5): DSGVTQTPKHLITATGQRVTLRCSPRSGDLSVYWYQQSLDQGLQFLIQYYNGEERAKGNILERFSAQQFPDLHSELNLSSLELGDSALYFCASSGGKGYQETQYFGPGTRLLVL.

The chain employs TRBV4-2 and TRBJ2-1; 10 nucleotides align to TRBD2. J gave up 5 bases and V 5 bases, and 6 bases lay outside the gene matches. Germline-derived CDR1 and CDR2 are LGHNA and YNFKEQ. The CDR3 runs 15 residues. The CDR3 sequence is CASSYSSGGHNEQFF. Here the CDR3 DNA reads TGTGCCAGCAGCTACTCTAGCGGGGGCCACAATGAGCAGTTCTTC.

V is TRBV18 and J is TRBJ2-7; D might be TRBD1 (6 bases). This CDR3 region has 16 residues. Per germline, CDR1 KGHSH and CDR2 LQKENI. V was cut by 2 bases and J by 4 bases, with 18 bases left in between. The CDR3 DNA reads TGTGCCAGCTCACCAGTACCTGACAGGAGGCCTTACGAGCAGTACGTC. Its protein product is CASSPVPDRRPYEQYV.

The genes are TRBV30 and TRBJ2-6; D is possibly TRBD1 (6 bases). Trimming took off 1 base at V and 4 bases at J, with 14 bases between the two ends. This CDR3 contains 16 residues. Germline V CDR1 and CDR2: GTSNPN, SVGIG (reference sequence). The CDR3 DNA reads TGTGCCTGGAGTGAAGTGGGCAGGGGCGGGGCCAACGTCCTGACTTTC. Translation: CAWSEVGRGGANVLTF.

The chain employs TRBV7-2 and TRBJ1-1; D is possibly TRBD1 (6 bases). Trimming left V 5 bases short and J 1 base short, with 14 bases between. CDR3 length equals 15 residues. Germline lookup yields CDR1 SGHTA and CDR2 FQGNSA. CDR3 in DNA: TGTGCCAGCAGCATAGAACAGGGAAGGAACACTGAAGCTTTCTTT. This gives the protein CASSIEQGRNTEAFF.

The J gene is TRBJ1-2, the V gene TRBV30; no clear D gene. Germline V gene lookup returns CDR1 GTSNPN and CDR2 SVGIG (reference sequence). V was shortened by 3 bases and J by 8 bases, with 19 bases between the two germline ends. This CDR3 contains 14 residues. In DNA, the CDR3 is TGTGCCTGGAGCCTGAAAAGTGCCCCGCGGGGCTACACCTTC. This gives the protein CAWSLKSAPRGYTF.

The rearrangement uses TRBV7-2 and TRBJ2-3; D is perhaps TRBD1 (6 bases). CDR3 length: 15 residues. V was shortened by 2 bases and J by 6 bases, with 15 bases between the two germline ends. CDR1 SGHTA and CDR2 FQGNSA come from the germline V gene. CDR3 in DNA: TGTGCCAGCAGCTTATTGGGGGCCCAATCGGATACGCAGTATTTT. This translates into CASSLLGAQSDTQYF. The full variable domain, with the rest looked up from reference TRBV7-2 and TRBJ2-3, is GAGVSQSPSNKVTEKGKDVELRCDPISGHTALYWYRQSLGQGLEFLIYFQGNSAPDKSGLPSDRFSAERTGGSVSTLTIQRTQQEDSAVYLCASSLLGAQSDTQYFGPGTRLTVL.

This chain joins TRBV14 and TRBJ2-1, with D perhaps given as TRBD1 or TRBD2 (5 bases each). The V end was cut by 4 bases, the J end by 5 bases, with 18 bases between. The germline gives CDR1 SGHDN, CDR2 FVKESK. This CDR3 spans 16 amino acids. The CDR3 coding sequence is TGTGCCAGCAGCCCGATAACCGGGACGTACAACAATGAGCAGTTCTTC. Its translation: CASSPITGTYNNEQFF.